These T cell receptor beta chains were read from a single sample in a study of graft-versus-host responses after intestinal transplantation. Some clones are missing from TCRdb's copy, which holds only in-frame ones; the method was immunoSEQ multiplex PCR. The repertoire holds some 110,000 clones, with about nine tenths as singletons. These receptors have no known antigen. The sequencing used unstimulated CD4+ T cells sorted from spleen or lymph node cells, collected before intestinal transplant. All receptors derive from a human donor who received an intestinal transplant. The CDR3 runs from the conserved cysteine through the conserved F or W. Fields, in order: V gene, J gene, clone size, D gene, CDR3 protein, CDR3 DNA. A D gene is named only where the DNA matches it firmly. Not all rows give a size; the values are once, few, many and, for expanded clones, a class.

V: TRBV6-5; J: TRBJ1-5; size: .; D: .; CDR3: CASRQYSNQPQHF; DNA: TGTGCCAGCAGACAATATAGCAATCAGCCCCAGCATTTT
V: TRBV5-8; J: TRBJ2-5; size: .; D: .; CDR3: CASTKSRQETQYF; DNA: TGTGCCAGCACCAAATCGCGGCAAGAGACCCAGTACTTC
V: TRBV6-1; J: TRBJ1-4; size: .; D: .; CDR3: CASSGRAYEKLFF; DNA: TGTGCCAGCAGCGGCAGGGCGTACGAAAAACTGTTTTTT
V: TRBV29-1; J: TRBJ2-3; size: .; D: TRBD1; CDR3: CSVAKDRTSTDTQYF; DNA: TGCAGCGTCGCAAAGGACAGGACTAGCACAGATACGCAGTATTTT
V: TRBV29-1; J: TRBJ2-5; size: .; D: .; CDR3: CSVVGAQETQYF; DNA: TGCAGCGTTGTGGGCGCTCAAGAGACCCAGTACTTC
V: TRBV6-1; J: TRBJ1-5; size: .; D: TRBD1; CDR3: CASREQGSQPQHF; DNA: TGTGCCAGCAGAGAACAGGGGTCTCAGCCCCAGCATTTT
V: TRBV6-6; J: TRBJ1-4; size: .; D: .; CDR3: CASSSGQTNEKLFF; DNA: TGTGCCAGCAGTTCGGGACAAACTAATGAAAAACTGTTTTTT
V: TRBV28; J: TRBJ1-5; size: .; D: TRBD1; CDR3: CASSWDREQPQHF; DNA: TGTGCCAGCAGTTGGGACAGGGAACAGCCCCAGCATTTT
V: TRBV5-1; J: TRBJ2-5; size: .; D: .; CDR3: CASRPPGTSRETQYF; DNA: TGCGCCAGCAGGCCCCCGGGGACATCTCGAGAGACCCAGTACTTC
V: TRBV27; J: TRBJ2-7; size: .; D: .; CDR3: CATGRIDSLSYEQYF; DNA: TGTGCCACGGGGAGGATAGACTCCTTGAGCTACGAGCAGTACTTC
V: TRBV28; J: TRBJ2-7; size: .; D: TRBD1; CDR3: CASRTGQGYAGGSGEQYF; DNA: TGTGCCAGCAGAACGGGACAGGGGTACGCGGGAGGATCAGGGGAGCAGTACTTC
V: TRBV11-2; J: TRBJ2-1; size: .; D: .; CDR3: CASSLEGWGGRNEQFF; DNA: TGTGCCAGCAGCTTAGAAGGTTGGGGGGGCCGCAATGAGCAGTTCTTC
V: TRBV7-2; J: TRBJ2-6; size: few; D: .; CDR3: CASSLVNSGANVLTF; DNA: TGTGCCAGCAGCTTAGTCAACTCTGGGGCCAACGTCCTGACTTTC
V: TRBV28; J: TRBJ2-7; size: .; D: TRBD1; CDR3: CASRPGTGRSYEQYF; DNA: TGTGCCAGCAGGCCCGGGACAGGACGCTCCTACGAGCAGTACTTC
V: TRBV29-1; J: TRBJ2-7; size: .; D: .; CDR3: CSAKRGRTSYEQYF; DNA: TGCAGCGCCAAACGAGGGCGGACCTCCTACGAGCAGTACTTC
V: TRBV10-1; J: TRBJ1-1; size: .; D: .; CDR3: CASSEPDTPNTEAFF; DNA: TGCGCCAGCAGTGAACCGGACACCCCGAACACTGAAGCTTTCTTT
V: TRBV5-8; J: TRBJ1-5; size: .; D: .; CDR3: CASSFISRLLYSNQPQHF; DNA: TGTGCCAGCAGCTTTATATCCAGACTCCTGTATAGCAATCAGCCCCAGCATTTT
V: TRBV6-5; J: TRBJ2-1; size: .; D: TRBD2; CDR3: CASSYFSGAAYNEQFF; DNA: TGTGCCAGCAGTTACTTTAGCGGGGCCGCCTACAATGAGCAGTTCTTC
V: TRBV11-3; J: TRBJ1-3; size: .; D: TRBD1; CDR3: CASSLRTGDGNTIYF; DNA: TGTGCCAGCAGCTTAAGGACAGGGGACGGAAACACCATATATTTT
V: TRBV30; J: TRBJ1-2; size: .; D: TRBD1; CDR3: CAFYPGQVVYGYTF; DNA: TGTGCCTTCTATCCGGGACAGGTCGTCTATGGCTACACCTTC
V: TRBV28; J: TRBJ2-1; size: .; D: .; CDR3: CASSLPASSYNEQFF; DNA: TGTGCCAGCAGTTTACCTGCTAGCTCCTACAATGAGCAGTTCTTC
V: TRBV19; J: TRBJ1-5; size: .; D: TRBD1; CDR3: CASSPDRGYSNQPQHF; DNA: TGTGCCAGTAGTCCGGACAGGGGCTATAGCAATCAGCCCCAGCATTTT
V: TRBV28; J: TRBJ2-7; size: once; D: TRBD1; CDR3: CASSLMGTGNEQYF; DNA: TGTGCCAGCAGTTTGATGGGGACAGGTAACGAGCAGTACTTC
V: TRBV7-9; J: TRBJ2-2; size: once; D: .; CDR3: CASSLGGTRTGELFF; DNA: TGTGCCAGCAGCTTAGGAGGAACGCGCACCGGGGAGCTGTTTTTT
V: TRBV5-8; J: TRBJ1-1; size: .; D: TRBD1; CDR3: CASSLQGDSPEAFF; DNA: TGTGCCAGCAGCTTACAGGGGGACAGCCCTGAAGCTTTCTTT
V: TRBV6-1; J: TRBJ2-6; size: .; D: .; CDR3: CASRDGGSGANVLTF; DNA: TGTGCCAGCAGGGACGGGGGCTCTGGGGCCAACGTCCTGACTTTC
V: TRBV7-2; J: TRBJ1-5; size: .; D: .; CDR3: CASSLATEYQPQHF; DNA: TGTGCCAGCAGCTTAGCCACAGAATATCAGCCCCAGCATTTT
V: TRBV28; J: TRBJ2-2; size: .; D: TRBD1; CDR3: CASRRQGGTGELFF; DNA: TGTGCCAGCAGACGACAGGGTGGCACCGGGGAGCTGTTTTTT
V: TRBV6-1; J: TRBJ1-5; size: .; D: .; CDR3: CASSEARGQPQHF; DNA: TGTGCCAGCAGTGAAGCGCGGGGTCAGCCCCAGCATTTT
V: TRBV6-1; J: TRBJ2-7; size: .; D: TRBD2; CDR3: CATRLAGAYEQYF; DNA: TGTGCCACCAGACTAGCGGGAGCATACGAGCAGTACTTC
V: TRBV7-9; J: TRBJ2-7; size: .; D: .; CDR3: CASSAPGNILGNF; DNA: TGTGCCAGCAGCGCCCCCGGGAACATCTTGGGGAACTTC
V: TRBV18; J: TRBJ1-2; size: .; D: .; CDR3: CASSPPSRLWYTF; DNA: TGTGCCAGCTCACCACCGTCGAGATTATGGTACACCTTC
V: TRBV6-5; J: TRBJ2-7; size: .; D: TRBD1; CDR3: CASTAPGTGYEQYF; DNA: TGTGCCAGCACCGCCCCCGGGACAGGGTACGAGCAGTACTTC
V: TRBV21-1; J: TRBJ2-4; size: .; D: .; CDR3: CASSKDASLAKNIQYF; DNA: TGTGCCAGCAGCAAAGATGCTAGCCTAGCCAAAAACATTCAGTACTTC
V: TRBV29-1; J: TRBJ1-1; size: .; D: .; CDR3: CSVQMGHMNTEAFF; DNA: TGCAGCGTTCAGATGGGACACATGAACACTGAAGCTTTCTTT
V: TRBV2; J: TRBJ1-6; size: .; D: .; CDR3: CASSVAGFDSPLHF; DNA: TGTGCCAGCAGTGTTGCGGGCTTCGATTCACCCCTCCACTTT
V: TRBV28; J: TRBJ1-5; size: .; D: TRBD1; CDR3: CASRRGGQGFYQPQHF; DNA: TGTGCCAGTCGGAGGGGGGGACAGGGGTTTTATCAGCCCCAGCATTTT
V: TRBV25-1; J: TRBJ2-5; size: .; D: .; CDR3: CASSELTGLYQETQYF; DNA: TGTGCCAGCAGTGAATTAACAGGGTTGTACCAAGAGACCCAGTACTTC
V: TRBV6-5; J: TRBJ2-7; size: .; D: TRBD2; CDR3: CASMVAGVSYEQYF; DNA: TGTGCCAGCATGGTAGCGGGAGTTTCCTACGAGCAGTACTTC
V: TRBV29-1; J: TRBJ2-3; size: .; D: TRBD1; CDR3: CSVGGRDRGTDTQYF; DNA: TGCAGCGTTGGGGGCCGGGACAGGGGAACAGATACGCAGTATTTT
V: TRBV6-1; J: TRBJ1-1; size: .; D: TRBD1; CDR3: CASRGQGHTEAFF; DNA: TGTGCCAGCAGGGGACAGGGGCACACTGAAGCTTTCTTT
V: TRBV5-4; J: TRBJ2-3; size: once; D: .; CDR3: CASRGVADTQYF; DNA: TGTGCCAGCAGAGGGGTCGCAGATACGCAGTATTTT